A single sample gave rise to the 18 T cell receptor beta chains below, sequenced in a study of blood T cells in healthy people across ages (dated by TCRdb to 2014 to 2015). The method behind the library was 5' RACE. Sequencing took place on an Illumina HiSeq 2500. A second PCR of about 6 to 12 cycles was performed with a sample-barcoded 5' primer and a J-beta primer mix. The public reads were reanalyzed by TCRdb: fastp trimming at Q25, MiXCR alignment, in-frame beta chains only. All rows with the same CDR3 protein become a single entry with the most common DNA and genes. Across this sample there are 1 million or so distinct CDR3 sequences, with under 55% seen only once. The ten largest account for 15% to 20% of the sample. Sequences were obtained from blood. All receptors derive from a woman aged 55 to 70 in good health.

CDR3 residues: CASSRDSRSYNSPLHF. The CDR3 DNA reads as TGTGCCAGCAGTCGGGACAGCAGGAGTTATAATTCACCCCTCCACTTT. The chain combines TRBV6-5 with TRBJ1-6, with 7 bases aligning to TRBD1. The CDR3 consists of 16 residues. V shed 5 bases and J 4 bases; nucleotides not matched to a gene: 8. CDR1 and CDR2 from the germline V gene are MNHEY and SVGAGI.

The CDR3: CASSPMRGLGYGYTF. For the CDR3, the DNA is TGTGCCAGCAGCCCGATGAGGGGGCTAGGCTATGGCTACACCTTC. This chain connects TRBV9 to TRBJ1-2, with 7 bases identical to TRBD1. V gave up 4 bases and J gave up 4 bases; unmatched junction bases: 10. The V gene's germline CDR1 is SGDLS and CDR2 YYNGEE. The CDR3 is 15 amino acids.

This clonotype was observed once. The rearrangement links TRBV7-9 to TRBJ2-7; D not resolved. Germline V gives CDR1 SEHNR, CDR2 FQNEAQ (reference sequence). V lost 2 bases to trimming and J lost 12 bases, with 14 bases between them. CDR3 size: 12 residues. The CDR3 DNA is TGTGCCAGCAGCTTAAGAATGGAGACCCGGTACTTC. As protein: CASSLRMETRYF.

The genes are TRBV10-3 and TRBJ1-2; D is ambiguous. Deletions cut 10 bases from V and 7 bases from J, with 7 bases between. The V gene's germline CDR1 is ENHRY and CDR2 SYGVKD. The CDR3 is made up of 9 amino acids. The chain's CDR3 is CASVRGYTF. The CDR3 bases are TGTGCCAGCGTGCGTGGCTACACCTTC.

V is TRBV5-1 and J is TRBJ2-3; D might be TRBD1 or TRBD2, each matching 5 bases. In germline, CDR1 is SGHRS, CDR2 YFSETQ. V was trimmed by 5 bases and J by 0 bases, leaving 13 bases between them. The CDR3 has 15 amino acids. The CDR3 sequence: CASRRGTTSTDTQYF. The CDR3 DNA reads TGCGCCAGCAGGAGGGGAACTACTAGCACAGATACGCAGTATTTT.

The sample holds a few counts of this clonotype. The genes are TRBV7-3 and TRBJ2-2; 11 nucleotides align to TRBD2. CDR3 length equals 19 residues. Losses at the gene ends were 1 base for V and 3 bases for J; bases not matched to a gene: 10. Germline CDR1 and CDR2: SGHTA and FQGTGA. As DNA, the CDR3 is TGTGCCAGCAGCTTAATGGCTGGGACTAGCGGACTTCACACCGGGGAGCTGTTTTTT. Amino acid sequence: CASSLMAGTSGLHTGELFF.

The table lists this clonotype with a few counts. The V and J genes are TRBV18 and TRBJ2-3; D unclear. Trimming cost V 3 bases and J 5 bases, with 9 bases left between them. The CDR3 is 13 residues long. CDR1 and CDR2 from the germline V gene are KGHSH and LQKENI. The CDR3 DNA sequence: TGTGCCAGCTCACCTTTATCGGGAGATACGCAGTATTTT. The encoded protein is CASSPLSGDTQYF.

The chain has TRBV5-1 and TRBJ2-4, with TRBD1 identical over 7 bases. The DNA end is a closer match to TRBJ2-7, so the J assignment may be wrong. This CDR3 is built from 17 residues. The V gene's germline CDR1 is SGHRS and CDR2 YFSETQ. CDR3 sequence reads: CASTFYRQGKDVYEQYF. The CDR3 DNA is TGCGCCAGCACCTTTTACCGACAGGGCAAAGATGTCTACGAGCAGTACTTC.

J is TRBJ1-2 and V is TRBV7-9; tentative D call: TRBD1 (6 bases). There are 15 residues in the CDR3. Germline CDR1 and CDR2: SEHNR and FQNEAQ (reference sequence). V was cut by 4 bases and J by 5 bases, with 17 bases left in between. The CDR3 sequence: CASSSRQEALYGYTF. Here the CDR3 DNA reads TGTGCCAGCAGCTCGAGACAGGAAGCCCTATATGGCTACACCTTC. Full variable domain (missing parts from reference TRBV7-9 and TRBJ1-2): DTGVSQNPRHKITKRGQNVTFRCDPISEHNRLYWYRQTLGQGPEFLTYFQNEAQLEKSRLLSDRFSAERPKGSFSTLEIQRTEQGDSAMYLCASSSRQEALYGYTFGSGTRLTVV.

This clonotype was seen only a few times. V is TRBV6-2 or TRBV6-3 and J is TRBJ2-4; TRBD1 might be the D (7 bases). CDR1 is MNHEY, CDR2 SVGEGT, per germline. This CDR3 is built from 18 residues. Trimming took 7 bases from V and 6 from J, leaving 28 bases between them. CDR3 DNA sequence: TGTGCCAGCATCCGGGGGATAGACCTCCGACAGGGAGGAAACATTCAGTACTTC. Translating gives CASIRGIDLRQGGNIQYF.

The rearrangement uses TRBV25-1 and TRBJ2-1, with 9 bases lining up with TRBD1. This CDR3 has 16 residues. CDR1 and CDR2 from the germline V gene are MGHDK and SYGVNS. V lost 1 base, J lost 3 bases, and 4 bases stayed unmatched. The CDR3, as DNA: TGTGCCAGCAGTGAATGGGACAGGGAAGACTACAATGAGCAGTTCTTC. Translated: CASSEWDREDYNEQFF.

In its sample, this clonotype was seen many times. V gene TRBV9 combines with J gene TRBJ2-7; TRBD1 aligns across 7 bases. CDR1 and CDR2 (germline): SGDLS, YYNGEE. V shed 4 bases, J shed 6 bases, and the junction held 13 bases outside the gene matches. The CDR3 spans 15 residues. Here the CDR3 reads CASSPRQGRGGEQYF. Here the CDR3 DNA reads TGTGCCAGCAGCCCCAGACAGGGTCGAGGGGGCGAGCAGTACTTC. Full variable domain (missing parts from reference TRBV9 and TRBJ2-7): DSGVTQTPKHLITATGQRVTLRCSPRSGDLSVYWYQQSLDQGLQFLIQYYNGEERAKGNILERFSAQQFPDLHSELNLSSLELGDSALYFCASSPRQGRGGEQYFGPGTRLTVT.

This chain uses TRBV7-9 with TRBJ2-2, with D tentatively TRBD2 (5 bases). Germline loops: CDR1 SEHNR, CDR2 FQNEAQ (reference sequence). The CDR3 spans 17 residues. V lost 3 bases to trimming and J lost 0 bases, with 14 bases between them. CDR3 region: CASSFRSTRPNTGELFF. The DNA for the CDR3 is TGTGCCAGCAGCTTTAGGTCTACTAGGCCGAACACCGGGGAGCTGTTTTTT.

This sequence joins TRBV7-3 and TRBJ2-1; D is ambiguous. Germline V gene sequence: CDR1 SGHTA, CDR2 FQGTGA. The V end was cut by 5 bases, the J end by 10 bases, with 15 bases between. The CDR3 extends over 13 amino acids. Here the CDR3 DNA reads TGTGCCAGCAGCAGGATCCTCGGGTCAGAGCAGTTCTTC. This codes for CASSRILGSEQFF.

The table lists this clonotype with a few counts. The chain has TRBV10-3 and TRBJ2-5, with 9 bases lining up with TRBD1. This CDR3 comprises 16 residues. The germline CDR1 and CDR2 sequences are ENHRY and SYGVKD. Germline trimming cut 11 bases from V and 5 bases from J; bases unmatched to any gene: 18. This CDR3 is CAVRGLKGQGEETQYF. CDR3 nucleotide sequence: TGTGCCGTCCGTGGACTTAAGGGACAGGGTGAGGAGACCCAGTACTTC.

This clonotype has only one observation. The chain is built from TRBV12-3 or TRBV12-4 and TRBJ2-1, with a possible D match to TRBD2 (5 bases). The CDR3 is 13 residues long. Trimming took 10 bases from V and 7 from J, leaving 17 bases between them. The CDR3 is CATNIYGKNEQFF. The CDR3 region has the DNA TGTGCCACTAACATCTACGGGAAGAATGAGCAGTTCTTC.

CDR3 sequence reads: CASSLDMTSTDTQYF. For the CDR3, the DNA is TGTGCCAGCAGCTTAGACATGACTAGCACAGATACGCAGTATTTT. The V gene is TRBV7-2, the J gene TRBJ2-3; no firm D call. V lost 1 base, J lost 0 bases, and 8 bases lay in between. The CDR3 is 15 residues long. In germline, CDR1 is SGHTA, CDR2 FQGNSA.

This sequence joins TRBV20-1 and TRBJ2-3; TRBD2 aligns across 7 bases. V lost 7 bases to trimming and J lost 5 bases; unmatched junction nucleotides: 18. The CDR3 is 16 amino acids. Germline V gene sequence: CDR1 DFQATT, CDR2 SNEGSKA (reference sequence). The CDR3, as DNA: TGCAGTGAAATTCCCTTATGGGGGAGGGCCGTAGATACGCAGTATTTT. Encoded protein: CSEIPLWGRAVDTQYF.